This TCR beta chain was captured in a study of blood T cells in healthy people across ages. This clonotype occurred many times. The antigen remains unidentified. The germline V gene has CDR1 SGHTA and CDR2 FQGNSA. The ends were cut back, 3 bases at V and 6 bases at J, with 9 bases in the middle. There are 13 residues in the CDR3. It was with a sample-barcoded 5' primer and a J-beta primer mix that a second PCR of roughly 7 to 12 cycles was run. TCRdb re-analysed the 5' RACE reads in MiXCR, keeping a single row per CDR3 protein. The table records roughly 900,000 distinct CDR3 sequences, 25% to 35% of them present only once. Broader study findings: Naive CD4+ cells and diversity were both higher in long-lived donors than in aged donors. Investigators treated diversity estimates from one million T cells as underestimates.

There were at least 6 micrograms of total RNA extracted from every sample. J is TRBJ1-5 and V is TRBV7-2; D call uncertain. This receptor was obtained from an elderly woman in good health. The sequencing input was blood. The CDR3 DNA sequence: TGTGCCAGCAGCTTGCAAGAGAGTCAGCCCCAGCATTTT. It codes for CASSLQESQPQHF.